Listed below are T cell receptor beta chains from one sample, sequenced in a study of cytomegalovirus exposure and HLA in healthy donors. The data were produced by immunoSEQ multiplex PCR, yet TCRdb's version contains in-frame clones alone and is incomplete. The sample holds 150,000 or so clones, approximately 80% seen once. Material: PBMCs. These receptor sequences come from a woman aged 40 to 50 in good health and CMV-seronegative. CDR3s include the opening cysteine and the closing phenylalanine or tryptophan. The D gene is left open where the match is weak. Only some rows state a clone size, as once, few, many or a class for expanded clones.

CDR3 length	clone size	V gene	D gene	J gene	CDR3 DNA	CDR3 protein
13	-	TRBV19	-	TRBJ1-1	TGTGCCAGTAGTAAAGAGGCTAGGTTTGAAGCTTTCTTT	CASSKEARFEAFF
21	-	TRBV4-1	TRBD1	TRBJ1-2	TGCGCCAGCAGCAATTGGTCTCGACAGGGATCCCTCCGGTCCGTATGGGATGGCTACACCTTC	CASSNWSRQGSLRSVWDGYTF
14	-	TRBV27	-	TRBJ1-1	TGTGCCAGCAGTTTACGTCGAGCGAACACTGAAGCTTTCTTT	CASSLRRANTEAFF
13	-	TRBV4-2	-	TRBJ1-5	TGTGCCAGCAGCCAAGACAGAAATCAGCCCCAGCATTTT	CASSQDRNQPQHF
14	-	TRBV4-2	TRBD1	TRBJ2-7	TGTGCCAGCAGCCAACCGGGACAGCAATACGAGCAGTACTTC	CASSQPGQQYEQYF
13	-	TRBV6-5	-	TRBJ2-3	TGTGCCAGCAGTTACTCTCGTAGTAACACGCAGTATTTT	CASSYSRSNTQYF
15	-	TRBV7-9	TRBD2	TRBJ2-1	TGTGCCAGCAGCCGACTAGCGGGCTCCTACAATGAGCAGTTCTTC	CASSRLAGSYNEQFF
14	-	TRBV7-2	-	TRBJ1-1	TGTGCCAGCAGCTTTTTAGGGGGGAACACTGAAGCTTTCTTT	CASSFLGGNTEAFF
15	-	TRBV25-1	TRBD1	TRBJ2-7	TGTGCCAGCAGTGACGACAGGACAGGATACTACGAGCAGTACTTC	CASSDDRTGYYEQYF
13	once	TRBV18	-	TRBJ2-7	TGTGCCAGCTCACCTGTCGAGGGAGGCGAGCAGTACTTC	CASSPVEGGEQYF
12	-	TRBV6-5	-	TRBJ1-5	TGTGCCAGCAGACAGGCCAATCAGCCCCAGCATTTT	CASRQANQPQHF
16	-	TRBV11-3	TRBD2	TRBJ2-5	TGTGCCAGCAGCTCGGGACTAGCGGGATTGGGAGAGACCCAGTACTTC	CASSSGLAGLGETQYF
16	-	TRBV7-8	-	TRBJ1-6	TGTGCCAGCAGCTTAAGGGGGACCGCGAACAATTCACCCCTCCACTTT	CASSLRGTANNSPLHF
13	-	TRBV7-3	-	TRBJ2-5	TGTGCCAGCAGCTTCAGGGCCAGGGAGACCCAGTACTTC	CASSFRARETQYF
15	-	TRBV6-5	TRBD1	TRBJ2-7	TGTGCCAGCAGAGTTGTGGGACAGGGTCTATACGAGCAGTACTTC	CASRVVGQGLYEQYF
15	-	TRBV28	TRBD1	TRBJ2-5	TGTGCCAGCACCCCTCGGACAGGGCTCCAAGAGACCCAGTACTTC	CASTPRTGLQETQYF
15	-	TRBV7-6	TRBD1	TRBJ2-5	TGTGCCAGCAGCGCTCGACAGGGCCTCCAAGAGACCCAGTACTTC	CASSARQGLQETQYF
13	-	TRBV6-6	-	TRBJ1-2	TGTGCCAGCAGTTACGGACAGTACTATGGCTACACCTTC	CASSYGQYYGYTF
12	-	TRBV6-6	-	TRBJ1-3	TGTGCCAGTACGACAGTCGGAAACACCATATATTTT	CASTTVGNTIYF
14	-	TRBV11-2	TRBD1	TRBJ2-5	TGTGCCAGCAGCCCAAGGACAGGGCAAGAGACCCAGTACTTC	CASSPRTGQETQYF
15	-	TRBV27	TRBD1	TRBJ2-1	TGTGCCAGCAGTTTATCACGGGGACAGAACAATGAGCAGTTCTTC	CASSLSRGQNNEQFF
19	few	TRBV7-9	TRBD2	TRBJ2-3	TGTGCCAGCAGCTTAGTGGCCCTAGCGGGAGGGTTTCGGGCAGATACGCAGTATTTT	CASSLVALAGGFRADTQYF
15	-	TRBV28	-	TRBJ1-4	TGTGCCAGCAGTTCCCACTCTTCAACTAATGAAAAACTGTTTTTT	CASSSHSSTNEKLFF
15	few	TRBV12-5	TRBD1	TRBJ1-2	TGTGCTAGTGCCGAGCCCCGGGACAGCAACTATGGCTACACCTTC	CASAEPRDSNYGYTF
13	-	TRBV10-2	TRBD1	TRBJ1-5	TGCGCCAGCAGGGGACAGGGCGTTGAGCCCCAGCATTTT	CASRGQGVEPQHF
15	-	TRBV9	-	TRBJ2-2	TGTGCCAGCAGCGTAGTGGGGGGGCGGATCGGGGAGCTGTTTTTT	CASSVVGGRIGELFF
15	-	TRBV7-9	-	TRBJ1-1	TGTGCCGCAAGGGCGTCAGGGGAAGGGGACACTGAAGCTTTCTTT	CAARASGEGDTEAFF
15	once	TRBV9	-	TRBJ2-6	TGTGCCAGTACCAAAGCAGGCTCTGGGGCCAACGTCCTGACTTTC	CASTKAGSGANVLTF
15	-	TRBV4-3	-	TRBJ2-7	TGCGCCAGCAGCCAAGATGGGCGGGGCAACTACGAGCAGTACTTC	CASSQDGRGNYEQYF
16	-	TRBV6-5	-	TRBJ1-4	TGTGCCAGCAGTTACTCTGGAGGGACGACTAATGAAAAACTGTTTTTT	CASSYSGGTTNEKLFF
16	-	TRBV4-3	-	TRBJ2-7	TGCGCCAGCAGCCAAGATAATACAGGTCCCTCCTACGAGCAGTACTTC	CASSQDNTGPSYEQYF
15	-	TRBV10-3	-	TRBJ2-1	TGTGCCATCAGTGATGGGCCAGCATCCTACAATGAGCAGTTCTTC	CAISDGPASYNEQFF
14	-	TRBV7-2	-	TRBJ2-7	TGTGCCAGCAGCCCGGGGGTGGGACGCTACGAGCAGTACTTC	CASSPGVGRYEQYF
14	-	TRBV5-4	TRBD1	TRBJ2-3	TGTGCCAGCAGCGACAGGGGGGGGGCAGATACGCAGTATTTT	CASSDRGGADTQYF
17	-	TRBV7-2	TRBD2	TRBJ2-3	TGTGCCAGCAGCTTAAGCGGGGTCACTTCCGGGGGAGATACGCAGTATTTT	CASSLSGVTSGGDTQYF
15	-	TRBV6-6	-	TRBJ1-2	TGTGCCAGCAGTAACCCGGGTACCCGAGGGAATGGCTACACCTTC	CASSNPGTRGNGYTF
13	-	TRBV28	-	TRBJ2-5	TGTGCCAGCAGTTCGACAGCAGAAGAGACCCAGTACTTC	CASSSTAEETQYF
15	-	TRBV2	TRBD1	TRBJ2-7	TGTGCCAGCAGGCCGGACAGGAATTTATCCTACGAGCAGTACTTC	CASRPDRNLSYEQYF
18	once	TRBV6-4	-	TRBJ2-6	TGTGCCAGCAGTGACTCTGACTTAGGGGCCTCTGGGGCCAACGTCCTGACTTTC	CASSDSDLGASGANVLTF
15	-	TRBV14	TRBD1	TRBJ2-4	TGTGCCAGCAGCCAGACGAGGACAGGGCGAAACATTCAGTACTTC	CASSQTRTGRNIQYF
15	-	TRBV6-5	TRBD2	TRBJ2-1	TGTGCCAGCAGTACCTGGACTAGCGGGGGGGATGAGCAGTTCTTC	CASSTWTSGGDEQFF
13	-	TRBV10-3	-	TRBJ2-5	TGTGCCATCTCCTGGACAGTCCAAGAGACCCAGTACTTC	CAISWTVQETQYF
13	-	TRBV4-1	-	TRBJ2-5	TGCGCCAGCAGCCACCCAGACAGGGAGGTCCAGTACTTC	CASSHPDREVQYF
15	-	TRBV5-1	-	TRBJ1-2	TGCGCCAGCAGCTGGACAAGGGGGAGCAACTATGGCTACACCTTC	CASSWTRGSNYGYTF
13	-	TRBV25-1	TRBD1	TRBJ1-5	TGTGCCAGCCAGTCAGGGGGCGGTCAGCCCCAGCATTTT	CASQSGGGQPQHF
15	-	TRBV10-3	TRBD1	TRBJ1-6	TGTGCCATCAGTGAGCATACAGGGGAGGTTTCACCCCTCCACTTT	CAISEHTGEVSPLHF
16	few	TRBV5-4	TRBD2	TRBJ2-5	TGTGCCAGCAGCTTGGCCGGGGGGGGTGGATCTGAGGTGGAGTACTTC	CASSLAGGGGSEVEYF
15	-	TRBV28	-	TRBJ2-6	TGTGCCAGCGGTCAGGGGGTGGGCGGGGCCAACGGCCTGACTTTC	CASGQGVGGANGLTF
15	-	TRBV11-3	TRBD2	TRBJ2-4	TGTGCCAGCAGCTTTCGGGGGGGCTCAAGGAACATTCAGTACTTC	CASSFRGGSRNIQYF